This TCR beta chain derives from a study of Tregs in tolerant kidney transplant recipients. Unstimulated regulatory T cells (CD4+CD25+CD127-), CD4+CD25- non-regulatory cells, CD4 and CD8 cells were FACS-sorted from thawed PBMCs. Using immunoSEQ multiplex PCR, the repertoire was profiled, and TCRdb retains in-frame clones only, with some absent. The top ten hold less than 0.75% of the sample, which has around 230,000 clones, about 80% seen once. The CDR3 runs to 14 residues. V dropped 2 bases and J dropped 11; count of bases not matched to a gene: 9. CDR1 is MNHNY and CDR2 is SVGAGI in the germline V gene (reference sequence).

The sequencing input was CD4+ T cells from blood. The genes are TRBV6-6 and TRBJ1-1, with 9 bases fitting TRBD1. This receptor was taken from a human donor in good health. The CDR3 sequence is CASSYPGQGPAAFF. CDR3 DNA sequence: TGTGCCAGCAGTTACCCGGGACAGGGACCCGCGGCTTTCTTT.